The 25 T cell receptor beta chains below were found in one sample sequenced in a study of Ad26.COV2.S vaccination and SARS-CoV-2 variants. Profiling relied on immunoSEQ multiplex PCR, and the TCRdb table lists in-frame clones only, not all of them. The data show roughly 320,000 clones, around 87% seen once. Treatment here: over 15 received Ad26.COV2.S at low or high dose, single or two shots; about 5 received placebo; per-sample allocation not given. It was on day 63 after the first vaccine or placebo injection that samples were taken. The material sequenced was peripheral blood, taken in a trial of Ad26.COV2.S vaccine versus placebo. These receptors all come from a person between 18 and 65 years old who received the Ad26.COV2.S COVID-19 vaccine or a placebo.

The rearrangement uses TRBV30 and TRBJ1-1, with unresolved D. Per germline, CDR1 GTSNPN and CDR2 SVGIG (reference sequence). V was pared by 5 bases and J by 4 bases, with 14 bases between. The CDR3 is 13 amino acids. CDR3 sequence: CAWGKFLGTEAFF. The DNA of the CDR3 is TGTGCCTGGGGGAAGTTTCTCGGCACTGAAGCTTTCTTT. Full variable domain (missing parts from reference TRBV30 and TRBJ1-1): SQTIHQWPATLVQPVGSPLSLECTVEGTSNPNLYWYRQAAGRGLQLLFYSVGIGQISSEVPQNLSASRPQDRQFILSSKKLLLSDSGFYLCAWGKFLGTEAFFGQGTRLTVV.

V usage is TRBV6-5 and J usage is TRBJ2-4, with D perhaps TRBD1 (6 bases). The V end lost 8 bases, the J end lost 0 bases, and 14 bases lay between the germline ends. Germline V lookup: CDR1 MNHEY, CDR2 SVGAGI. CDR3 length equals 15 residues. This CDR3 is CASSGRGIAKNIQYF. DNA for the CDR3: TGTGCCAGCTCGGGAAGGGGGATAGCCAAAAACATTCAGTACTTC.

The V call is TRBV6-5, the J call TRBJ2-3; 7 bases align to TRBD2. CDR1 is MNHEY, CDR2 SVGAGI, per germline. With V trimmed by 2 bases and J by 1 base, 3 bases remained unmatched. This CDR3 has 15 amino acids. CDR3 bases: TGTGCCAGCAGTTACACAACTAGCGGCACAGATACGCAGTATTTT. Amino acids: CASSYTTSGTDTQYF.

The chain recombines TRBV19 with TRBJ1-3; D is unclear. Germline assignment: CDR1 LNHDA and CDR2 SQIVND (reference sequence). The CDR3 covers 15 residues. Between the trimmed V and J ends, which lost 3 bases and 0 bases, there was a span of 9 bases. CDR3 protein: CASSMTVVSGNTIYF. The CDR3 coding sequence is TGTGCCAGTAGTATGACGGTTGTCTCTGGAAACACCATATATTTT.

The chain has TRBV4-1 and TRBJ1-1; 7 bases fit TRBD1. This CDR3 contains 17 residues. CDR1 is MGHRA, CDR2 YSYEKL, per germline. Germline trimming cut 3 bases from V and 3 bases from J; bases unmatched to any gene: 13. CDR3 loop: CASSQQGGQGVDTEAFF. In nucleotides, the CDR3 is TGCGCCAGCAGCCAGCAGGGAGGGCAGGGGGTCGACACTGAAGCTTTCTTT.

The rearrangement links TRBV11-2 to TRBJ2-3, with D unresolved. CDR3 size: 14 residues. Germline CDR1 SGHAT, CDR2 FQNNGV. The V and J ends lost 2 bases and 0 bases respectively, with 6 bases between them. CDR3: CASSLITSTDTQYF. CDR3 nucleotides: TGTGCCAGCAGCTTAATAACTAGCACAGATACGCAGTATTTT.

This rearrangement joins TRBV11-3 to TRBJ2-3; D remains unclear. V lost 0 bases to trimming and J lost 6 bases, with 7 bases between them. Germline V lookup: CDR1 SGHNT, CDR2 YENEEA. This CDR3 comprises 13 residues. CDR3 sequence: CASSLDRSDTQYF. CDR3 DNA sequence: TGTGCCAGCAGCTTAGATCGTTCGGATACGCAGTATTTT.

The chain employs TRBV29-1 and TRBJ1-2; D is undetermined. Germline CDR1 and CDR2: SQVTM and ANQGSEA. The CDR3 is 12 amino acids. V dropped 7 bases and J dropped 2 bases, with 11 bases sitting between them. In DNA, the CDR3 is TGCAGCGCGGACGGGCAGAACTATGGCTACACCTTC. This translates into CSADGQNYGYTF.

V is TRBV28 and J is TRBJ1-1; D unresolved. The CDR3 is 14 residues long. Between the trimmed V and J ends, which lost 1 base and 2 bases, there was a span of 8 bases. The germline CDR1 and CDR2 sequences are MDHEN and SYDVKM. The CDR3 region has the DNA TGTGCCAGCAGTTTATATACCGGAAACACTGAAGCTTTCTTT. As protein: CASSLYTGNTEAFF.

The V and J genes are TRBV18 and TRBJ2-1; TRBD1 matches 11 bases. V shed 0 bases, J shed 3 bases, and the junction held 4 bases outside the gene matches. Germline values: CDR1 KGHSH, CDR2 LQKENI. The length of the CDR3 is 17 residues. CDR3 loop: CASSPPTGTGGYNEQFF. The DNA of the CDR3 is TGTGCCAGCTCACCACCAACCGGGACAGGGGGCTACAATGAGCAGTTCTTC.

The V call is TRBV5-1, the J call TRBJ1-1; TRBD1 aligns across 7 bases. J gave up 2 bases and V 0 bases, and 4 bases lay outside the gene matches. This CDR3 has 15 amino acids. Per the germline V gene, CDR1 is SGHRS and CDR2 is YFSETQ. The CDR3 loop is CASSLAGGDNTEAFF. As DNA, the CDR3 is TGCGCCAGCAGCTTGGCAGGGGGGGATAACACTGAAGCTTTCTTT. The full variable domain, with the rest looked up from reference TRBV5-1 and TRBJ1-1, is KAGVTQTPRYLIKTRGQQVTLSCSPISGHRSVSWYQQTPGQGLQFLFEYFSETQRNKGNFPGRFSGRQFSNSRSEMNVSTLELGDSALYLCASSLAGGDNTEAFFGQGTRLTVV.

In this sample, this clone turned up once. The chain combines TRBV7-8 with TRBJ1-2; a possible D gene is TRBD1 (5 bases). Germline assignment: CDR1 SGHVS and CDR2 FQNEAQ. The CDR3 covers 12 residues. Trimming took off 5 bases at V and 8 bases at J, with 12 bases between the two ends. CDR3 coding DNA: TGTGCCAGCAGCGCTTTAGGGGAAGGCTACACCTTC. It translates to CASSALGEGYTF.

Points on this clone: The same CDR3 arises from other DNA sequences in this sample as well. J is TRBJ1-1 and V is TRBV5-1; 8 positions match TRBD1. CDR3 length: 13 amino acids. In germline, CDR1 is SGHRS, CDR2 YFSETQ. Losses at the gene ends were 3 bases for V and 4 bases for J; bases not matched to a gene: 2. The CDR3 DNA reads as TGCGCCAGCAGCTCAACAGGGGGCACTGAAGCTTTCTTT. This codes for CASSSTGGTEAFF.

As for this clone: Other DNA sequences in the same sample also yield this CDR3. J is TRBJ2-7 and V is TRBV12-3 or TRBV12-4, with TRBD1 identical over 8 bases. The CDR3 is 13 residues long. The V and J ends lost 6 bases and 1 base, in that order; junction bases with no gene match: 2. CDR3 sequence reads: CASSRDRSYEQYF. CDR3 nucleotides: TGTGCCAGCAGCCGGGACAGGTCCTACGAGCAGTACTTC.

This clone was found once. The chain carries TRBV18 and TRBJ2-1; 11 bases are shared with TRBD2. With 1 base clipped from V and 3 bases from J, the junction kept 11 bases outside the gene matches. Germline loops: CDR1 KGHSH, CDR2 LQKENI. The CDR3 length is 19 residues. CDR3 residues: CASSPRDSGGANYYNEQFF. CDR3 DNA: TGTGCCAGCTCACCACGCGATAGCGGGGGGGCCAACTACTACAATGAGCAGTTCTTC.

The chain carries TRBV6-1 and TRBJ2-7, with D maybe TRBD2 (6 bases). Trimming took 3 bases from V and 4 from J, leaving 16 bases between them. CDR1 is MNHNS, CDR2 SASEGT, per germline. CDR3 length: 15 amino acids. CDR3 DNA sequence: TGTGCCAGCAGTGATCCGGGACGGGGGATGTACGAGCAGTACTTC. Its protein is CASSDPGRGMYEQYF.

The chain recombines TRBV4-1 with TRBJ2-3, with TRBD1 matching 7 bases. The V gene's germline CDR1 is MGHRA and CDR2 YSYEKL. The ends lost 2 bases at V and 8 bases at J; junction bases unmatched: 16. This CDR3 is built from 17 residues. In DNA, the CDR3 is TGCGCCAGCAGCCAACACTCTGCACAGGGGCGGGCCTCTACGCAGTATTTT. It specifies CASSQHSAQGRASTQYF.

The chain is built from TRBV4-1 and TRBJ1-5; no clear D. Per germline, CDR1 MGHRA and CDR2 YSYEKL. Deletions cut 1 base from V and 2 bases from J, with 15 bases between. The CDR3 length is 17 residues. The DNA of the CDR3 is TGCGCCAGCAGCCAAGCGAGAGGTCCGCCGGGCAATCAGCCCCAGCATTTT. Protein sequence: CASSQARGPPGNQPQHF.

The chain has TRBV24-1 and TRBJ1-1, with 9 bases fitting TRBD1. Germline V CDR1 and CDR2: KGHDR, SFDVKD. This CDR3 comprises 17 residues. Trimming took 0 bases from V and 3 from J; bases not matched to a gene: 7. The CDR3 DNA reads as TGTGCCACCAGTGATTTGAGGGACAGGGAGGGGGACACTGAAGCTTTCTTT. Its translation: CATSDLRDREGDTEAFF.

The chain couples TRBV15 to TRBJ1-2, with D possibly TRBD1 on 5 matching bases. The CDR3 spans 18 residues. Germline V lookup: CDR1 LNHNV, CDR2 YYDKDF (reference sequence). With 0 bases removed from V and 0 bases from J, the gap between germline ends came to 17 bases. CDR3 DNA sequence: TGTGCCACCAGCAGAGATTGGAGTGTAGGGACTTCTAACTATGGCTACACCTTC. Translating gives CATSRDWSVGTSNYGYTF.

The chain uses TRBV5-1 and TRBJ2-1; 14 positions agree with TRBD2. J was trimmed by 2 bases and V by 4 bases; bases with no gene match: 5. This CDR3 spans 17 amino acids. The germline gives CDR1 SGHRS, CDR2 YFSETQ. The CDR3 DNA is TGCGCCAGCAGCGAAGGACTAGCGGGGGGCCCCTACAATGAGCAGTTCTTC. This codes for CASSEGLAGGPYNEQFF.

The rearrangement uses TRBV7-9 and TRBJ1-1, with unresolved D. In germline, CDR1 is SEHNR, CDR2 FQNEAQ (reference sequence). This CDR3 has 13 residues. Trimming cost V 1 base and J 5 bases, with 8 bases left between them. The CDR3 nucleotides are TGTGCCAGCAGCTTAGTAGGCAGTACTGAAGCTTTCTTT. Translating gives CASSLVGSTEAFF. Full variable domain (missing parts from reference TRBV7-9 and TRBJ1-1): DTGVSQNPRHKITKRGQNVTFRCDPISEHNRLYWYRQTLGQGPEFLTYFQNEAQLEKSRLLSDRFSAERPKGSFSTLEIQRTEQGDSAMYLCASSLVGSTEAFFGQGTRLTVV.

The genes are TRBV30 and TRBJ2-3; the D is unclear. Germline values: CDR1 GTSNPN, CDR2 SVGIG (reference sequence). Trimming removed 2 bases at V and 8 bases at J, with 11 bases between. The CDR3 spans 12 residues. The CDR3 DNA is TGTGCCTGGAGTCGAAGTGAAGGTACGCAGTATTTT. Its translation: CAWSRSEGTQYF.

V and J are TRBV15 and TRBJ2-3, with TRBD2 as a possible D gene (6 bases). Trimming took off 4 bases at V and 5 bases at J, with 16 bases between the two ends. CDR3 length equals 15 residues. Looked up from germline, CDR1 is LNHNV and CDR2 is YYDKDF (reference sequence). The CDR3, as DNA: TGTGCCACCAGCACCCGGTGGAGGGCCGGAGATACGCAGTATTTT. Translating it yields CATSTRWRAGDTQYF.

The V and J genes are TRBV3-1 (or the pseudogene TRBV3-2) and TRBJ2-3, with TRBD1 matching 10 bases. The germline V gene encodes CDR1 LGHDT and CDR2 YNNKEL (reference sequence). CDR3 size: 18 residues. J gave up 0 bases and V 10 bases, and 16 bases lay outside the gene matches. CDR3 DNA sequence: TGTGCCAACCCACTCCCGGGACAGGGGAGTCGAAGCACAGATACGCAGTATTTT. The encoded protein is CANPLPGQGSRSTDTQYF.